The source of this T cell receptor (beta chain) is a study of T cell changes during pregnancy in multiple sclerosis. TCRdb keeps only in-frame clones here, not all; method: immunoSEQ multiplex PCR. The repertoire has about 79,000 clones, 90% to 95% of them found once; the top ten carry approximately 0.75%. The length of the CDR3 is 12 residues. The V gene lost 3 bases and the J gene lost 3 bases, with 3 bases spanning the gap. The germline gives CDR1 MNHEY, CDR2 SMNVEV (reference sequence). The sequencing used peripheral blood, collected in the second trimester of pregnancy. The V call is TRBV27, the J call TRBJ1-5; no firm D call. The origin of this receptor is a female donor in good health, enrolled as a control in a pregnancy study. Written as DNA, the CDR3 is TGTGCCAGCAGTTTCCTCAATCAGCCCCAGCATTTT. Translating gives CASSFLNQPQHF.